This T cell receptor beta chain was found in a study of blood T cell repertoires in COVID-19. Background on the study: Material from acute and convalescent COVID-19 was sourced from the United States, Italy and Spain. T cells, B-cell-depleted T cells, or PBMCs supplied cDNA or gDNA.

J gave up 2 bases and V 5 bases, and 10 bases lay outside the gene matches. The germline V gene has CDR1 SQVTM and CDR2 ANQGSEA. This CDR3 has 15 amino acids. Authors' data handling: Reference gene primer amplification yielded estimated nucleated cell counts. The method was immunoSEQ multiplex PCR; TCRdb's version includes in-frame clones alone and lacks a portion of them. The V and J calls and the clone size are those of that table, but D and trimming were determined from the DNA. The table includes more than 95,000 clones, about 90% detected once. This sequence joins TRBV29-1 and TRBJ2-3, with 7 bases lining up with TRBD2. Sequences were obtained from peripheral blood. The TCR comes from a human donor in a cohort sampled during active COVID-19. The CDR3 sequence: CSVYLREALTDTQYF. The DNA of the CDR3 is TGCAGCGTTTACCTCCGGGAGGCCCTCACAGATACGCAGTATTTT.